The sequence of this T cell receptor beta chain was determined in a study of Tregs in tolerant kidney transplant recipients. Study-level points and caveats: Biological reproducibility was not directly addressed, but technical replication error appeared minimal. Donor-specific Treg expansion exceeded global Treg expansion in tolerant patients, suggesting antigen drive.

To note about this clone: Its matching antigen is unknown.

Profiling relied on immunoSEQ multiplex PCR, and the TCRdb table lists in-frame clones only, not all of them. The sample shows some 70,000 clones, about 88% of them seen only once. This CDR3 contains 14 residues. Germline lookup yields CDR1 GTSNPN and CDR2 SVGIG (reference sequence). The V and J ends lost 4 bases and 2 bases, in that order; junction bases with no gene match: 4. The starting material was CD4+ T cells from blood, obtained before the transplant. The chain recombines TRBV30 with TRBJ1-1; 10 positions match TRBD1. The TCR originated in a human donor who received a combined kidney and bone marrow transplant. DNA for the CDR3: TGTGCCTGGACCGGGGACAGGGGTAACACTGAAGCTTTCTTT. Encoded protein: CAWTGDRGNTEAFF. The full variable domain, in which reference TRBV30 and TRBJ1-1 provide the parts outside the CDR3, is SQTIHQWPATLVQPVGSPLSLECTVEGTSNPNLYWYRQAAGRGLQLLFYSVGIGQISSEVPQNLSASRPQDRQFILSSKKLLLSDSGFYLCAWTGDRGNTEAFFGQGTRLTVV.